The present entry profiles one T cell receptor beta chain with its context. How the authors handled the data: Reference gene primer amplification yielded estimated nucleated cell counts. Assay: immunoSEQ multiplex PCR; the TCRdb copy retains only in-frame clones and omits some. V and J calls and clone size are as listed in that table; D and trimming were resolved from the DNA. The sample holds tens of thousands of clones, around 89% seen once. The sample comes from a study of blood T cell repertoires in COVID-19. Study as a whole: The United States, Italy and Spain supplied acute and convalescent COVID-19 samples.

Per the germline V gene, CDR1 is LNHDA and CDR2 is SQIVND (reference sequence). The CDR3 contains 13 residues. Trimming took off 10 bases at V and 9 bases at J, with 19 bases between the two ends. Sequences were obtained from peripheral blood. The chain is built from TRBV19 and TRBJ2-1; D gene ambiguous. This clonotype was sampled from a woman aged 55-75 years with COVID-19, enrolled during active disease. The CDR3 DNA reads TGTGCCACCTTCAATCGGGTATGGAGTGAGCAGTTCTTC. This sequence encodes CATFNRVWSEQFF.